Listed below are T cell receptor beta chains from one sample, sequenced in a study of identical twins. TCRdb reanalysed the 5' RACE reads using MiXCR and keeps one entry per CDR3 protein. This table holds 500,000 to 650,000 distinct CDR3 sequences, roughly 6.6% found once. The data were also submitted as part of a second study, on yellow fever vaccine responses in identical twins.

Sequenced input: PBMCs. These receptors originate from a woman aged 18-29 years in good health. Each CDR3 is given without its conserved first and last residue. D genes are given only for firm matches.

>TRBV21-1|NA|TRBJ1-1
ASSKAGGRDLNTEAF
>TRBV7-9|NA|TRBJ1-5
ASNGGFNQPQH
>TRBV4-1|TRBD1|TRBJ2-7
ASSQEGQGAYEQY
>TRBV12-3/TRBV12-4|NA|TRBJ1-3
ASSSTDSGNTIY
>TRBV3-1|TRBD1|TRBJ1-1
ASSQARTGLW
>TRBV4-2|TRBD1|TRBJ2-5
ASSQEDRAGETQY
>TRBV10-2|TRBD2|TRBJ2-3
ANTGTSVQDTQY
>TRBV12-3/TRBV12-4|NA|TRBJ2-5
ASSLGQGFEETQY
>TRBV20-1|NA|TRBJ2-3
CARDPGRSTDTQY
>TRBV7-9|NA|TRBJ2-1
ASSTSAYNEQF
>TRBV20-1|NA|TRBJ2-5
SASIWVGGDRQETQY
>TRBV29-1|NA|TRBJ1-2
SVEDHRAYGYT
>TRBV7-7|TRBD2|TRBJ2-1
ASSSGTSHEQF
>TRBV7-9|NA|TRBJ2-7
ASSLEGWNVCEQY
>TRBV20-1|NA|TRBJ1-2
SASGENNGYT
>TRBV5-8|NA|TRBJ2-2
ASRVTEPLNTGELF
>TRBV7-9|NA|TRBJ2-1
ASSPGHAANEQF
>TRBV7-7|NA|TRBJ2-5
ASSLGLRETQY
>TRBV28|NA|TRBJ1-5
ASIGTELAGNQPQH
>TRBV5-1|TRBD2|TRBJ2-7
ASSPGLAGGGAEQY
>TRBV12-3/TRBV12-4|NA|TRBJ1-5
ASSLGGDRQAR
>TRBV5-1|NA|TRBJ2-3
ASTLGHGGDTQY
>TRBV10-3|NA|TRBJ1-1
AISEFEGNTEAF
>TRBV5-1|TRBD1|TRBJ2-3
ASSFRTGSTDTQY
>TRBV24-1|TRBD2|TRBJ2-1
ATSDPRRGGRLNEQF
>TRBV4-1|TRBD2|TRBJ2-7
ASSQTSGPAYEQY
>TRBV12-3/TRBV12-4|NA|TRBJ1-5
ASTDFTGKKSQPQH
>TRBV20-1|TRBD2|TRBJ2-4
SARGTSGTLAKNIQY